Sequencing of this T cell receptor (beta chain) was carried out in a study of CD8 T cells in Susac syndrome. TEMRA cells were FACS-enriched and CD8+ and CD4+ T cells negatively isolated. Comment on this clonotype: Its antigen is unknown.

When the RNA was reverse transcribed, random hexamers were used with an input of roughly 0.5 to 1 ug. The immunoSEQ assay covered 54 Vbeta and 13 Jbeta segments for CDR3. TCRdb used MiXCR to reprocess the immunoSEQ multiplex PCR reads, holding one entry per CDR3 protein. Of about 150,000 distinct CDR3 sequences in the sample, 90% to 95% are singletons; the top ten hold 0.15% to 0.2%. Study-wide findings and caveats: None of the CD4+ T cell repertoires in Susac syndrome showed clonal expansion.

The sequencing input was CD4+ T cells from PBMCs. The source of this sequence is a human donor with Susac syndrome.

CDR3 coding DNA: TGCAGTGCCCCCACTACAGGGGCGAGGGGCTACACCTTC. This sequence encodes CSAPTTGARGYTF. This chain uses TRBV20-1 with TRBJ1-2; 7 nucleotides match TRBD1. The V segment lost 6 bases and the J segment 8 bases; nucleotides outside the gene matches: 12. The CDR3 is 13 amino acids. Germline V lookup: CDR1 DFQATT, CDR2 SNEGSKA (reference sequence).